The rows below give T cell receptor beta chains drawn from one sample of a study of vaccination and CD4 T cells after COVID-19. MiXCR was run by TCRdb on the PCR reads, yielding one entry per CDR3 protein. The table has tens of thousands of distinct CDR3 sequences, approximately 29% seen once. These TCRs are of unknown antigen specificity. The specimen comprised CD4+ T cells from blood, cultured in vitro, sampled about 7 months after SARS-CoV-2 vaccination. These receptors were taken from a human donor who had recovered from COVID-19. CDR3s include the opening cysteine and the closing phenylalanine or tryptophan. Each record gives: V gene, clone size, J gene, D gene, CDR3 protein, CDR3 DNA. A D gene is named only where the DNA matches it firmly. A clone size is listed for some rows: how often the clone was seen (once, few, many), or a class if it is expanded.

V gene: TRBV7-3
clone size: few
J gene: TRBJ2-1
D gene: .
CDR3 protein: CASSPRGPGEQFF
CDR3 DNA: TGTGCCAGCAGCCCCCGGGGGCCCGGTGAGCAGTTCTTC

V gene: TRBV6-2/TRBV6-3
clone size: .
J gene: TRBJ2-3
D gene: .
CDR3 protein: CASSARVALSDTQYF
CDR3 DNA: TGTGCCAGCAGTGCCAGGGTAGCCCTCTCGGATACGCAGTATTTT

V gene: TRBV10-3
clone size: few
J gene: TRBJ2-3
D gene: .
CDR3 protein: CAINGGTTDTQYF
CDR3 DNA: TGTGCCATCAATGGGGGGACCACAGATACGCAGTATTTT

V gene: TRBV30
clone size: .
J gene: TRBJ1-5
D gene: TRBD1
CDR3 protein: CAWSARQGVWQPQHF
CDR3 DNA: TGTGCCTGGAGTGCGCGGCAGGGGGTTTGGCAGCCCCAGCATTTT

V gene: TRBV6-2/TRBV6-3
clone size: .
J gene: TRBJ2-7
D gene: TRBD2
CDR3 protein: CASASTFSGREGAPYEQYF
CDR3 DNA: TGTGCCAGCGCATCAACCTTTAGCGGGAGAGAGGGGGCCCCCTACGAGCAGTACTTC

V gene: TRBV7-9
clone size: .
J gene: TRBJ2-5
D gene: .
CDR3 protein: CASSLRWGGGETQEAQYF
CDR3 DNA: TGTGCCAGCAGCTTACGGTGGGGCGGCGGCGAAACCCAAGAGGCCCAGTACTTC

V gene: TRBV21-1
clone size: .
J gene: TRBJ2-7
D gene: .
CDR3 protein: CASSGRDRDYEQYF
CDR3 DNA: TGTGCCAGCAGCGGCCGGGACAGGGACTACGAGCAGTACTTC

V gene: TRBV2
clone size: .
J gene: TRBJ2-1
D gene: .
CDR3 protein: CASKGWDQWVEQFF
CDR3 DNA: TGTGCCTCCAAGGGGTGGGACCAGTGGGTAGAGCAGTTCTTC

V gene: TRBV29-1
clone size: once
J gene: TRBJ2-3
D gene: .
CDR3 protein: CSAGPSTDTQYF
CDR3 DNA: TGCAGCGCAGGACCGTCGACAGATACGCAGTATTTT

V gene: TRBV20-1
clone size: few
J gene: TRBJ2-3
D gene: .
CDR3 protein: CSASVPGVDTQYF
CDR3 DNA: TGCAGTGCTAGCGTCCCAGGGGTGGATACGCAGTATTTT

V gene: TRBV12-3/TRBV12-4
clone size: .
J gene: TRBJ1-5
D gene: .
CDR3 protein: CASTTGHLHRPQHF
CDR3 DNA: TGTGCCAGCACCACTGGACACCTCCATCGGCCCCAGCATTTT

V gene: TRBV20-1
clone size: .
J gene: TRBJ2-5
D gene: TRBD2
CDR3 protein: CSSQFPGLASETQYF
CDR3 DNA: TGCAGTTCACAATTTCCGGGACTAGCGTCGGAGACCCAGTACTTC

V gene: TRBV20-1
clone size: .
J gene: TRBJ1-4
D gene: TRBD1
CDR3 protein: CSARDPGTGHEKLFF
CDR3 DNA: TGCAGTGCTAGAGATCCCGGGACAGGGCATGAAAAACTGTTTTTT

V gene: TRBV7-3
clone size: few
J gene: TRBJ2-2
D gene: .
CDR3 protein: CASSLEGNTGELFF
CDR3 DNA: TGTGCCAGCAGCTTAGAGGGAAACACCGGGGAGCTGTTTTTT

V gene: TRBV5-4
clone size: .
J gene: TRBJ2-1
D gene: .
CDR3 protein: CASSSGRNYDNEQFF
CDR3 DNA: TGTGCCAGCAGCTCGGGACGAAACTACGACAATGAGCAGTTCTTC

V gene: TRBV7-2
clone size: many
J gene: TRBJ2-7
D gene: .
CDR3 protein: CASSLAVYYEQYF
CDR3 DNA: TGTGCCAGCAGCTTAGCTGTCTACTACGAGCAGTACTTC

V gene: TRBV7-3
clone size: .
J gene: TRBJ2-3
D gene: .
CDR3 protein: CAGSLTPDTQYF
CDR3 DNA: TGTGCCGGCAGCTTAACCCCGGATACGCAGTATTTT

V gene: TRBV20-1
clone size: .
J gene: TRBJ2-7
D gene: TRBD1
CDR3 protein: CSARNGQGASYEQYF
CDR3 DNA: TGCAGTGCTAGAAATGGACAGGGGGCATCCTACGAGCAGTACTTC

V gene: TRBV19
clone size: few
J gene: TRBJ1-6
D gene: .
CDR3 protein: CASSIGGNSPLHF
CDR3 DNA: TGTGCCAGTAGTATTGGGGGTAATTCACCCCTCCACTTT

V gene: TRBV20-1
clone size: .
J gene: TRBJ2-5
D gene: .
CDR3 protein: CSASTGAAETQYF
CDR3 DNA: TGCAGTGCTAGCACCGGGGCGGCCGAGACCCAGTACTTC

V gene: TRBV20-1
clone size: .
J gene: TRBJ2-1
D gene: TRBD2
CDR3 protein: CSARDGLAGAGEQFF
CDR3 DNA: TGCAGTGCTAGAGATGGGCTAGCGGGAGCGGGTGAGCAGTTCTTC

V gene: TRBV27
clone size: .
J gene: TRBJ2-7
D gene: .
CDR3 protein: CASSPFRPRVNEQYF
CDR3 DNA: TGTGCCAGCAGTCCCTTCCGTCCCAGGGTGAACGAGCAGTACTTC

V gene: TRBV6-1
clone size: .
J gene: TRBJ1-2
D gene: TRBD1
CDR3 protein: CASRPGQVFGYTF
CDR3 DNA: TGTGCCAGCAGACCGGGACAGGTATTTGGCTACACCTTC

V gene: TRBV6-1
clone size: .
J gene: TRBJ2-3
D gene: TRBD2
CDR3 protein: CASRVAGKSTDTQYF
CDR3 DNA: TGTGCCAGCAGGGTAGCGGGGAAGAGCACAGATACGCAGTATTTT

V gene: TRBV6-5
clone size: few
J gene: TRBJ1-1
D gene: .
CDR3 protein: CASSYSGTLGAFF
CDR3 DNA: TGTGCCAGCAGTTACTCAGGCACCCTGGGGGCTTTCTTT

V gene: TRBV20-1
clone size: .
J gene: TRBJ2-7
D gene: TRBD1
CDR3 protein: CSALDRVEQYF
CDR3 DNA: TGCAGTGCCCTAGACAGGGTCGAGCAGTACTTC

V gene: TRBV7-8
clone size: few
J gene: TRBJ2-7
D gene: .
CDR3 protein: CASLLGGQYYEQYF
CDR3 DNA: TGTGCCAGCCTTCTGGGGGGGCAGTACTACGAGCAGTACTTC

V gene: TRBV28
clone size: medium-sized
J gene: TRBJ2-1
D gene: TRBD2
CDR3 protein: CASSPPPSGRNEQFF
CDR3 DNA: TGTGCCAGCAGCCCCCCTCCCAGCGGGAGGAATGAGCAGTTCTTC

V gene: TRBV27
clone size: .
J gene: TRBJ2-2
D gene: TRBD2
CDR3 protein: CASRTSGRGDPGELFF
CDR3 DNA: TGTGCCAGCAGGACTAGCGGGAGAGGGGACCCCGGGGAGCTGTTTTTT

V gene: TRBV6-7
clone size: few
J gene: TRBJ2-7
D gene: .
CDR3 protein: CASSRTQTVSSYEQYF
CDR3 DNA: TGTGCCAGCAGCAGGACCCAGACTGTATCCTCCTACGAGCAGTACTTC

V gene: TRBV28
clone size: many
J gene: TRBJ1-2
D gene: TRBD1
CDR3 protein: CASSLLGQGYGYTF
CDR3 DNA: TGTGCCAGCAGTTTACTGGGACAGGGCTATGGCTACACCTTC

V gene: TRBV7-9
clone size: few
J gene: TRBJ2-3
D gene: TRBD2
CDR3 protein: CASSLYYSLAGLDTQYF
CDR3 DNA: TGTGCCAGCAGCTTATATTATAGCCTAGCGGGATTAGATACGCAGTATTTT

V gene: TRBV19
clone size: few
J gene: TRBJ2-5
D gene: TRBD2
CDR3 protein: CASSTTRGGTQYF
CDR3 DNA: TGTGCCAGTAGTACCACACGGGGGGGGACCCAGTACTTC

V gene: TRBV15
clone size: .
J gene: TRBJ2-1
D gene: TRBD2
CDR3 protein: CATSRDLAGGDEQFF
CDR3 DNA: TGTGCCACCAGCAGAGATCTCGCGGGAGGGGATGAGCAGTTCTTC

V gene: TRBV6-1
clone size: few
J gene: TRBJ2-7
D gene: TRBD1
CDR3 protein: CASSPGDRRQYF
CDR3 DNA: TGTGCCAGCAGCCCCGGGGACAGACGGCAGTACTTC

V gene: TRBV7-6
clone size: .
J gene: TRBJ1-1
D gene: .
CDR3 protein: CASSLVRDSTEAFF
CDR3 DNA: TGTGCCAGCAGCTTAGTCAGGGATAGTACTGAAGCTTTCTTT

V gene: TRBV24-1
clone size: few
J gene: TRBJ2-5
D gene: TRBD2
CDR3 protein: CATSDKREAGETQYF
CDR3 DNA: TGTGCCACCAGTGATAAGCGGGAGGCCGGGGAGACCCAGTACTTC

V gene: TRBV20-1
clone size: few
J gene: TRBJ2-4
D gene: TRBD1
CDR3 protein: CSASPRQGQYF
CDR3 DNA: TGCAGTGCTTCCCCTCGACAGGGACAGTACTTC

V gene: TRBV12-5
clone size: once
J gene: TRBJ2-7
D gene: .
CDR3 protein: CASGRDTNYEQYF
CDR3 DNA: TGTGCTAGTGGTCGGGACACAAATTACGAGCAGTACTTC

V gene: TRBV2
clone size: .
J gene: TRBJ2-3
D gene: .
CDR3 protein: CASQYTDTQYF
CDR3 DNA: TGTGCCAGCCAGTACACAGATACGCAGTATTTT

V gene: TRBV7-8
clone size: .
J gene: TRBJ1-6
D gene: .
CDR3 protein: CASSRDVGDNSPLHF
CDR3 DNA: TGTGCCAGCAGCAGGGACGTGGGGGATAATTCACCCCTCCACTTT

V gene: TRBV4-1
clone size: few
J gene: TRBJ1-5
D gene: .
CDR3 protein: CASSQDLRQGAGEQPQHF
CDR3 DNA: TGCGCCAGCAGCCAAGATCTCAGGCAAGGGGCGGGTGAACAGCCCCAGCATTTT

V gene: TRBV20-1
clone size: few
J gene: TRBJ2-5
D gene: TRBD2
CDR3 protein: CSALAGKETQYF
CDR3 DNA: TGCAGTGCTCTAGCGGGAAAAGAGACCCAGTACTTC

V gene: TRBV7-2
clone size: few
J gene: TRBJ1-1
D gene: .
CDR3 protein: CASSSGPRAFF
CDR3 DNA: TGTGCCAGCAGCTCGGGCCCGCGAGCTTTCTTT

V gene: TRBV5-4
clone size: few
J gene: TRBJ2-5
D gene: .
CDR3 protein: CASSFRETQYF
CDR3 DNA: TGTGCCAGCAGCTTTCGGGAGACCCAGTACTTC

V gene: TRBV20-1
clone size: few
J gene: TRBJ2-1
D gene: TRBD2
CDR3 protein: CSASLPSGRAGNEQFF
CDR3 DNA: TGCAGTGCTAGTTTGCCTAGCGGGAGGGCGGGGAATGAGCAGTTCTTC

V gene: TRBV11-2
clone size: .
J gene: TRBJ2-5
D gene: .
CDR3 protein: CASSLALGGTTQYF
CDR3 DNA: TGTGCCAGCAGCTTAGCCCTGGGAGGAACGACCCAGTACTTC

V gene: TRBV20-1
clone size: few
J gene: TRBJ2-1
D gene: .
CDR3 protein: CSALRGHYNEQFF
CDR3 DNA: TGCAGTGCTCTCCGGGGGCATTACAATGAGCAGTTCTTC

V gene: TRBV21-1
clone size: .
J gene: TRBJ2-7
D gene: .
CDR3 protein: CASSSRDRGQGYEQYF
CDR3 DNA: TGTGCCAGCAGCAGCCGGGACAGGGGGCAGGGGTACGAGCAGTACTTC

V gene: TRBV18
clone size: .
J gene: TRBJ2-5
D gene: .
CDR3 protein: CASSSNQETQYF
CDR3 DNA: TGTGCCAGCTCATCAAACCAAGAGACCCAGTACTTC

V gene: TRBV20-1
clone size: few
J gene: TRBJ2-5
D gene: .
CDR3 protein: CSARKWPGVTQYF
CDR3 DNA: TGCAGTGCTAGGAAGTGGCCGGGGGTGACCCAGTACTTC

V gene: TRBV7-2
clone size: .
J gene: TRBJ2-3
D gene: TRBD2
CDR3 protein: CASSLAHGTSGASTDTQYF
CDR3 DNA: TGTGCCAGCAGCTTAGCGCATGGGACTAGCGGGGCTAGCACAGATACGCAGTATTTT

V gene: TRBV20-1
clone size: few
J gene: TRBJ2-5
D gene: TRBD2
CDR3 protein: CSATTGTSGIHVSETQYF
CDR3 DNA: TGCAGTGCCACAACCGGGACTAGCGGGATCCATGTGTCGGAGACCCAGTACTTC

V gene: TRBV15
clone size: .
J gene: TRBJ1-3
D gene: TRBD1
CDR3 protein: CATSRPGQGDTIYF
CDR3 DNA: TGTGCCACCAGCAGACCCGGACAGGGGGACACCATATATTTT

V gene: TRBV15
clone size: few
J gene: TRBJ2-3
D gene: TRBD2
CDR3 protein: CATRGLAGGMADTQYF
CDR3 DNA: TGTGCCACCAGGGGACTAGCGGGAGGGATGGCAGATACGCAGTATTTT